The clone carrying this T cell receptor beta chain was detected only a few times. The antigen remains undetermined. The data are from a study of cytomegalovirus exposure and HLA in healthy donors. Study context: When 350 to 500 donors were genotyped, more than 70% of them were found to fall in the Caucasian-associated ancestry cluster.

Findings of the study overall: Immune exposure data for these donors was limited to CMV serostatus.

The study ran its PCR with 60 Vbeta and 13 Jbeta primers. Using immunoSEQ multiplex PCR, the repertoire was profiled, and TCRdb retains in-frame clones only, with some absent. The data show approximately 100,000 clones, with about 76% seen just once and more than 7% held by the top ten. Germline lookup yields CDR1 MGHRA and CDR2 YSYEKL. Trimming took off 2 bases at V and 8 bases at J, with 15 bases between the two ends. The CDR3 runs to 15 residues. This clonotype was sampled from a human donor in good health. V gene TRBV4-1 combines with J gene TRBJ1-4; possible D gene TRBD1, 6 bases. The sample consisted of PBMCs. The CDR3 DNA reads TGCGCCAGCAGCCAACTTCTACAGGGCGGGGAAAAACTGTTTTTT. It yields the protein CASSQLLQGGEKLFF.